This T cell receptor beta chain was retrieved from a study of cytomegalovirus exposure and HLA in healthy donors. Findings of the study overall: A reported reduction in N-insertions relative to the roughly 710-donor mean was seen in an Asian-associated ancestry cluster in a later analysis.

V shed 8 bases and J 7 bases; nucleotides not matched to a gene: 1. The germline V gene encodes CDR1 WSHSY and CDR2 SAAADI. The CDR3 covers 12 residues. Comment on this clone: Antigen: not known.

The PCR had 60 Vbeta and 13 Jbeta primers. TCRdb keeps only in-frame clones here, not all; method: immunoSEQ multiplex PCR. The data hold some 99,000 clones, with approximately 69% observed a single time. V usage is TRBV10-2 and J usage is TRBJ1-6; TRBD1 aligns across 8 bases. Sequencing was carried out using PBMCs. The TCR was taken from a female donor in good health and CMV-seronegative. CDR3 sequence reads: CASGQGNSPLHF. For the CDR3, the DNA is TGCGCCAGCGGACAGGGAAATTCACCCCTCCACTTT.